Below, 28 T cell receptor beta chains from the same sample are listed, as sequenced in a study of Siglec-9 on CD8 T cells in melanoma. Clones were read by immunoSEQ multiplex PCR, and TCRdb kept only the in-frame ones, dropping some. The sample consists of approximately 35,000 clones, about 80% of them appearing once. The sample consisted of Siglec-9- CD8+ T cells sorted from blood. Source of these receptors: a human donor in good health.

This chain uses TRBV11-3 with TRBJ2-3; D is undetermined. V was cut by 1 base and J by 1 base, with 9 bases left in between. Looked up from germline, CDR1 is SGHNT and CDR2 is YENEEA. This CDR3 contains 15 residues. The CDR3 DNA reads TGTGCCAGCAGCTTAGTGGGTTTCGGCACAGATACGCAGTATTTT. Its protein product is CASSLVGFGTDTQYF.

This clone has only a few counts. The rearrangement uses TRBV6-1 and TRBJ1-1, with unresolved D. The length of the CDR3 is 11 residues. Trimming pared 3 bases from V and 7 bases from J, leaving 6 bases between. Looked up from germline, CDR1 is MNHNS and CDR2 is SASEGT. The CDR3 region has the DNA TGTGCCAGCAGTGACGGGCTTGAAGCTTTCTTT. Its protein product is CASSDGLEAFF.

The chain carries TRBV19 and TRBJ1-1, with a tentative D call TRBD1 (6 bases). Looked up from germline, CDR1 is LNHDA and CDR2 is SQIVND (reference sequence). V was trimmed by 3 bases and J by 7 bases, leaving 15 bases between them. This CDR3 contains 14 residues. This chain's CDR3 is CASSIQQGPYEAFF. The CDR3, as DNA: TGTGCCAGTAGTATCCAGCAGGGGCCCTATGAAGCTTTCTTT. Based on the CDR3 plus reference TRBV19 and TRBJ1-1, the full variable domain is DGGITQSPKYLFRKEGQNVTLSCEQNLNHDAMYWYRQDPGQGLRLIYYSQIVNDFQKGDIAEGYSVSREKKESFPLTVTSAQKNPTAFYLCASSIQQGPYEAFFGQGTRLTVV.

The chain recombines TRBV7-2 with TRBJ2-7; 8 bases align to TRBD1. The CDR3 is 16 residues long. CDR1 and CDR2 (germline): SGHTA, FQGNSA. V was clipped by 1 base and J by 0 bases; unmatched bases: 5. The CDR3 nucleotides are TGTGCCAGCAGCTTAGAATGGACAGGGATCTCCTACGAGCAGTACTTC. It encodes CASSLEWTGISYEQYF.

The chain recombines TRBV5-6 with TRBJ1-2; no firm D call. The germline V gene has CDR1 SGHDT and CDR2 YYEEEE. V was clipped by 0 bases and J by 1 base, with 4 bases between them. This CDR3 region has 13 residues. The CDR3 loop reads CASSLEDNYGYTF. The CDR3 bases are TGTGCCAGCAGCTTGGAAGATAACTATGGCTACACCTTC.

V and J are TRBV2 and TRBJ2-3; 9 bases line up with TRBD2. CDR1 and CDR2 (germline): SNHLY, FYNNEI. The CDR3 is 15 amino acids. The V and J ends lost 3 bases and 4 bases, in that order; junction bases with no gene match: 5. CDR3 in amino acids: CASSDGGRAPDTQYF. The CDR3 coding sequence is TGTGCCAGCAGTGACGGCGGGAGGGCCCCAGATACGCAGTATTTT.

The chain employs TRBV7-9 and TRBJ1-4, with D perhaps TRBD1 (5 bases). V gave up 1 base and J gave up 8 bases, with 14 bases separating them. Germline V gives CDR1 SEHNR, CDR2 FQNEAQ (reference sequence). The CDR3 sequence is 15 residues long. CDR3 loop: CASSLVQGGEEKLFF. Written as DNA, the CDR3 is TGTGCCAGCAGCTTAGTTCAGGGTGGTGAGGAAAAACTGTTTTTT.

The CDR3 protein is CSVMLLEAFF. The CDR3 DNA reads TGCAGTGTGATGTTGCTTGAAGCTTTCTTT. The chain joins TRBV20-1 to TRBJ1-1; the D is unclear. The ends were cut back, 7 bases at V and 7 bases at J, with 10 bases in the middle. CDR3 length: 10 amino acids. The germline V gene has CDR1 DFQATT and CDR2 SNEGSKA (reference sequence).

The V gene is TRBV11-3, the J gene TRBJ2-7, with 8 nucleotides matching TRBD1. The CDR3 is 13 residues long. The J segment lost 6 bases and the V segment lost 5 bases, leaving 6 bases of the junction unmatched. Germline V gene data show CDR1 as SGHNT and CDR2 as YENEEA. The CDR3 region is CASSRPTGAEQYF. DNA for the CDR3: TGTGCCAGCAGCCGCCCGACAGGGGCCGAGCAGTACTTC.

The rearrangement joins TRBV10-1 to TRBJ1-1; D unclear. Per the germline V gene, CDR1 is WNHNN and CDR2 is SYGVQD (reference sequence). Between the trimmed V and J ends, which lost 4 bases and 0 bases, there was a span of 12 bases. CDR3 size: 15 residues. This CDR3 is CASSANRELNTEAFF. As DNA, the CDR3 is TGCGCCAGCAGTGCCAACCGCGAATTGAACACTGAAGCTTTCTTT.

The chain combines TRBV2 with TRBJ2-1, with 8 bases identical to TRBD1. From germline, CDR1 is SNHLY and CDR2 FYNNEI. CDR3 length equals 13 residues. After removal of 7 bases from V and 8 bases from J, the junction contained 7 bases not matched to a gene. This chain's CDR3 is CASTGQGRDEQFF. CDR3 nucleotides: TGTGCCAGCACCGGACAGGGTCGGGATGAGCAGTTCTTC.

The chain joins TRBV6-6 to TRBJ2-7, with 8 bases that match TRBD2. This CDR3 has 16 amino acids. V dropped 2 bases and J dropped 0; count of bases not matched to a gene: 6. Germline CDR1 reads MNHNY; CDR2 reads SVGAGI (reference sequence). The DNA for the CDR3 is TGTGCCAGCAGTTACCAACTAGCGGAAATCTCCTACGAGCAGTACTTC. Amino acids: CASSYQLAEISYEQYF.

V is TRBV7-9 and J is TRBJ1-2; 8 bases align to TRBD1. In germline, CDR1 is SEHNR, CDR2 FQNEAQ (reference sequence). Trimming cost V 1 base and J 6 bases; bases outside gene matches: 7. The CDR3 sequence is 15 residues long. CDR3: CASSLVGRGLDGYTF. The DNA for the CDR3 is TGTGCCAGCAGCTTAGTGGGCAGGGGGCTCGATGGCTACACCTTC.

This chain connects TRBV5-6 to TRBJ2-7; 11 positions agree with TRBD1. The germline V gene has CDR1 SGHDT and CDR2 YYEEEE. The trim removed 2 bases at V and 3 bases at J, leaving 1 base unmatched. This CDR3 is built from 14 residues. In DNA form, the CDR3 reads TGTGCCAGCAGCTTTGGGACAGGGGGCTACGAGCAGTACTTC. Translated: CASSFGTGGYEQYF.

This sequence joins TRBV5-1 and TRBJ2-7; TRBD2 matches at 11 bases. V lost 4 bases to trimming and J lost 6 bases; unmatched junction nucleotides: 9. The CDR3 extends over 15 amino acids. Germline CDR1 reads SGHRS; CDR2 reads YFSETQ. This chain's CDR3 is CASSQNSGRATEQYF. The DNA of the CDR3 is TGCGCCAGCAGCCAAAATAGCGGGAGGGCCACCGAGCAGTACTTC.

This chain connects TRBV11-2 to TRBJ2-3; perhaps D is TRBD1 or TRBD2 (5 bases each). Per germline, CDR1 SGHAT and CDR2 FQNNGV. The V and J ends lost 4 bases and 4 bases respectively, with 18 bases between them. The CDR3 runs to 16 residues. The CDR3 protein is CASSSGTFEASDTQYF. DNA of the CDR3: TGTGCCAGCAGCTCTGGGACGTTTGAAGCATCAGATACGCAGTATTTT.

CDR3 amino acids: CASSSGSGGWWETQYF. The CDR3 DNA is TGTGCCAGCAGTTCCGGTAGCGGGGGTTGGTGGGAGACCCAGTACTTC. V usage is TRBV6-6 and J usage is TRBJ2-5, with 9 bases that match TRBD2. The germline V gene has CDR1 MNHNY and CDR2 SVGAGI (reference sequence). The CDR3 covers 16 residues. The V and J ends lost 4 bases and 5 bases, in that order; junction bases with no gene match: 11.

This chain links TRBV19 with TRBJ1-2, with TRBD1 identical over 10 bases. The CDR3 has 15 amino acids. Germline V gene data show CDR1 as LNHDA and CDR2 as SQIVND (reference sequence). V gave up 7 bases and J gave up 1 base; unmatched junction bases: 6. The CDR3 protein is CASTPGTGVNYGYTF. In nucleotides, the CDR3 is TGTGCCAGTACCCCCGGGACAGGGGTTAACTATGGCTACACCTTC. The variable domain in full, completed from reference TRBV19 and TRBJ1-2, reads DGGITQSPKYLFRKEGQNVTLSCEQNLNHDAMYWYRQDPGQGLRLIYYSQIVNDFQKGDIAEGYSVSREKKESFPLTVTSAQKNPTAFYLCASTPGTGVNYGYTFGSGTRLTVV.

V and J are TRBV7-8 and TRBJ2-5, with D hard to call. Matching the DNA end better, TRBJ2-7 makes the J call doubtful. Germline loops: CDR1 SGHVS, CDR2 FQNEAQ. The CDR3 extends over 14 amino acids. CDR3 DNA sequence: TGTGCCAGCAGCTTAGGGACGAGATCCTACGAGCAGTACTTC. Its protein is CASSLGTRSYEQYF.

CDR3 bases: TGTGCCAGCAGCTGGGGGGGAAACACTGAAGCTTTCTTT. Its protein is CASSWGGNTEAFF. This chain links TRBV5-6 with TRBJ1-1; a weak D match, TRBD1 (5 bases). This CDR3 has 13 amino acids. CDR1 is SGHDT and CDR2 is YYEEEE in the germline V gene. Trimming cost V 3 bases and J 2 bases, with 8 bases left between them.

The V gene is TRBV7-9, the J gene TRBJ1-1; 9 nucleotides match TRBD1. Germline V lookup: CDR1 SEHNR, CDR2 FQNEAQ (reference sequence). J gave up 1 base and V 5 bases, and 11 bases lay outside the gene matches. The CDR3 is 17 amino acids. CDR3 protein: CASSPRTGVVENTEAFF. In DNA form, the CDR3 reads TGTGCCAGCAGCCCCCGGACAGGGGTGGTTGAGAACACTGAAGCTTTCTTT.

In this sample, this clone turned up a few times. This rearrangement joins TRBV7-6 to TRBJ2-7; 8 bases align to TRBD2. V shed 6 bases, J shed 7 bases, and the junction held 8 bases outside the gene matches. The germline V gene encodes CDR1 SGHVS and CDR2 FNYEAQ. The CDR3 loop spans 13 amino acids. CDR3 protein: CASRAPGGMEQYF. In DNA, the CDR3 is TGTGCCAGCAGGGCTCCGGGGGGGATGGAGCAGTACTTC.

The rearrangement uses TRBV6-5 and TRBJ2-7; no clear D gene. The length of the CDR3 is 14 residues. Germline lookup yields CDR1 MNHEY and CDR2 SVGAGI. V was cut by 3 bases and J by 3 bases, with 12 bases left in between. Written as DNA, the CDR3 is TGTGCCAGCAGTTATTTCCCAGGAAACTACGAGCAGTACTTC. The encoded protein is CASSYFPGNYEQYF.

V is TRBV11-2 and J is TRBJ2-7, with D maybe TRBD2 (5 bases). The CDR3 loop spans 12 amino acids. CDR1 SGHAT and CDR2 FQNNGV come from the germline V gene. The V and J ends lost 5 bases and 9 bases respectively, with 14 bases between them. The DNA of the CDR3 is TGTGCCAGCAGCACCTCACTAGAGAGGCAGTACTTC. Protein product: CASSTSLERQYF. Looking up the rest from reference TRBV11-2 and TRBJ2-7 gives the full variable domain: EAGVAQSPRYKIIEKRQSVAFWCNPISGHATLYWYQQILGQGPKLLIQFQNNGVVDDSQLPKDRFSAERLKGVDSTLKIQPAKLEDSAVYLCASSTSLERQYFGPGTRLTVT.

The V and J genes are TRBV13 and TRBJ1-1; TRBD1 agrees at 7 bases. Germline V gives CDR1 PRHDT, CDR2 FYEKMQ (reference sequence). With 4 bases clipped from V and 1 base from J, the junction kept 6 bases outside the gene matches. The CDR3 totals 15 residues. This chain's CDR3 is CASSSTGVRNTEAFF. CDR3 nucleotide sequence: TGTGCCAGCAGCTCCACAGGGGTCCGGAACACTGAAGCTTTCTTT. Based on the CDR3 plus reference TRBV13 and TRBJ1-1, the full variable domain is AAGVIQSPRHLIKEKRETATLKCYPIPRHDTVYWYQQGPGQDPQFLISFYEKMQSDKGSIPDRFSAQQFSDYHSELNMSSLELGDSALYFCASSSTGVRNTEAFFGQGTRLTVV.

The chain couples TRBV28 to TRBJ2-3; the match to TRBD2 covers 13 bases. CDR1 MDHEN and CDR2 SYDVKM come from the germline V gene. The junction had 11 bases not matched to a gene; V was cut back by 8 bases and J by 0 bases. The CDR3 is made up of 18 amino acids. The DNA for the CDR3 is TGTGCCAGCGACATCAGACTAGCGGGAGGTGGAAGCACAGATACGCAGTATTTT. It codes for CASDIRLAGGGSTDTQYF.

The CDR3 is CASKKAVDSNNEQFF. The CDR3, as DNA: TGTGCCAGCAAAAAAGCGGTGGACAGTAACAATGAGCAGTTCTTC. The V gene is TRBV7-9, the J gene TRBJ2-1; D possibly corresponds to TRBD1 (6 bases). The V gene's germline CDR1 is SEHNR and CDR2 FQNEAQ (reference sequence). V was shortened by 7 bases and J by 5 bases, with 18 bases between the two germline ends. The CDR3 contains 15 residues.

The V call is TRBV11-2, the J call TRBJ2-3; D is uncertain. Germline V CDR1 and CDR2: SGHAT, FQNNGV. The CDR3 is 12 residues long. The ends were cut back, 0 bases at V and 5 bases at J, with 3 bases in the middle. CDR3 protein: CASSLDVDTQYF. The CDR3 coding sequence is TGTGCCAGCAGCTTAGACGTAGATACGCAGTATTTT.